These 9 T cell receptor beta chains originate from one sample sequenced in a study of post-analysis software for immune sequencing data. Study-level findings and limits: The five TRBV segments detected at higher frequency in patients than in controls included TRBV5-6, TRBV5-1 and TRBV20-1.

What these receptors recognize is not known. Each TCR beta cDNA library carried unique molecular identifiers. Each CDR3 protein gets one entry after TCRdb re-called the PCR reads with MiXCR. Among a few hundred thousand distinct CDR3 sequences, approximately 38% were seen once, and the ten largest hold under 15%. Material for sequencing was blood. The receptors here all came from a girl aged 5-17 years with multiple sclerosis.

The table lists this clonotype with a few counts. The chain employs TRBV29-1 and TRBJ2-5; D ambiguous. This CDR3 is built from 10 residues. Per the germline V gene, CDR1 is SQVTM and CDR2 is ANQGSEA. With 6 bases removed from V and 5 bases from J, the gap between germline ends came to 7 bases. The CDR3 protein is CSVNGETQYF. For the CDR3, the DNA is TGCAGCGTAAACGGGGAGACCCAGTACTTC.

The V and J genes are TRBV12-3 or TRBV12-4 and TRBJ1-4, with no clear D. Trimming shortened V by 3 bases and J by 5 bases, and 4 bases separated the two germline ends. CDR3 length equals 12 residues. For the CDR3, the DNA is TGTGCCAGCAGTTTTGCCAATGAAAAACTGTTTTTT. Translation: CASSFANEKLFF.

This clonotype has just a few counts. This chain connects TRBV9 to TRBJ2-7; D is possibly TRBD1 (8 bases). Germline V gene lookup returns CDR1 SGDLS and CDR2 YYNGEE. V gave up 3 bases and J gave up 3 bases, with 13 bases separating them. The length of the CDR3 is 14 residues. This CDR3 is CASSATGGDYEQYF. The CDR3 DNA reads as TGTGCCAGCAGCGCCACAGGGGGGGACTACGAGCAGTACTTC.

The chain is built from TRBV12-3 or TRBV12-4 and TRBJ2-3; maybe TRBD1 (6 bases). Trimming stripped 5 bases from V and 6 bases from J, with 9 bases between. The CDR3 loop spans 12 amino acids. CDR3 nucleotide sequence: TGTGCCAGCAGTCACAGGGCTGATACGCAGTATTTT. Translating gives CASSHRADTQYF.

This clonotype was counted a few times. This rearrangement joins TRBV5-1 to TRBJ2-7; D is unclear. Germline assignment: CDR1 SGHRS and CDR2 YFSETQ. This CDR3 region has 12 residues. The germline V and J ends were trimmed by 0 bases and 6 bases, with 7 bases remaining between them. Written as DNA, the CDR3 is TGCGCCAGCAGCTTGGATTATTTCGAGCAGTACTTC. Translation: CASSLDYFEQYF.

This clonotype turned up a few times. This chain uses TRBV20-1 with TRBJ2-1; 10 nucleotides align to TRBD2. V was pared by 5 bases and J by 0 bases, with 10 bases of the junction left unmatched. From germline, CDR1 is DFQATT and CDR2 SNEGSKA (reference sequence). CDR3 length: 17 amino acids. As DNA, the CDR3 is TGCAGTGCTCCAGGGGCAGCTAGCGGGGGCTCCTACAATGAGCAGTTCTTC. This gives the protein CSAPGAASGGSYNEQFF.

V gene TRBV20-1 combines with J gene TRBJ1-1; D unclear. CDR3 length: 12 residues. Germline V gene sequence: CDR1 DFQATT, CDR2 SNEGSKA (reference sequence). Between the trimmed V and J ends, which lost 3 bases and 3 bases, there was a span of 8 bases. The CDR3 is CSARAGYTEAFF. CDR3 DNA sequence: TGCAGTGCTAGGGCGGGGTACACTGAAGCTTTCTTT.

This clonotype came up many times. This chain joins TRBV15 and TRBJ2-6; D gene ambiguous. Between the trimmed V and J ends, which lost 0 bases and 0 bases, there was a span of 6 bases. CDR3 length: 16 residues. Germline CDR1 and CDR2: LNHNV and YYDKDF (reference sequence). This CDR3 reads CATSRDGYSGANVLTF. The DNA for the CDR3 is TGTGCCACCAGCAGAGATGGGTACTCTGGGGCCAACGTCCTGACTTTC. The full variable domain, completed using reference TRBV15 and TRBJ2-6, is DAMVIQNPRYQVTQFGKPVTLSCSQTLNHNVMYWYQQKSSQAPKLLFHYYDKDFNNEADTPDNFQSRRPNTSFCFLDIRSPGLGDTAMYLCATSRDGYSGANVLTFGAGSRLTVL.

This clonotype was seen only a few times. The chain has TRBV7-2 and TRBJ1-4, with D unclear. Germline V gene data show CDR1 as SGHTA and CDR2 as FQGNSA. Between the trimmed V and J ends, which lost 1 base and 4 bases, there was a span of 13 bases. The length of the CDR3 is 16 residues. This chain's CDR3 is CASSLGFGQLNEKLFF. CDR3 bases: TGTGCCAGCAGCTTAGGTTTCGGCCAACTTAATGAAAAACTGTTTTTT.